The 26 T cell receptor beta chains presented below share a single source sample, sequenced in a study of vaccination effects on CD4 cells after COVID-19. Profiling relied on immunoSEQ multiplex PCR, and the TCRdb table lists in-frame clones only, not all of them. The table includes some 74,000 clones, over 70% detected once. After expansion with viral peptide pools in the ViraFEST assay, antigen-specific CD4+ T cells were sequenced. It was after approximately 11 days of culture that CD4+ T cells were isolated. The participants, recipients of two vaccine doses, got either BNT162b2 or mRNA-1273. The antigens of these receptors remain unknown. The sample in question was CD4+ T cells from PBMCs cultured with HCoV-229E spike peptides, obtained after COVID-19 vaccination. The source of these receptors is a human donor who received a COVID-19 vaccine.

The V and J genes are TRBV4-2 and TRBJ2-3; TRBD2 agrees at 15 bases. CDR1 and CDR2 (germline): LGHNA, YNFKEQ. This CDR3 region has 19 residues. V lost 1 base to trimming and J lost 4 bases; unmatched junction nucleotides: 9. CDR3 nucleotide sequence: TGTGCCAGCAGCCAAGGGACTAGCGGGGGGGCCGAAGGCGCAGATACGCAGTATTTT. It specifies CASSQGTSGGAEGADTQYF.

This clone occurred once. This chain connects TRBV28 to TRBJ1-1, with TRBD1 matching over 7 bases. The CDR3 consists of 15 residues. Germline V gene sequence: CDR1 MDHEN, CDR2 SYDVKM. V lost 6 bases and J lost 1; bases outside the gene matches: 8. Here the CDR3 DNA reads TGTGCCAGCAGCCTCAGGACAGGAGGGAACACTGAAGCTTTCTTT. Amino acid sequence: CASSLRTGGNTEAFF.

V usage is TRBV30 and J usage is TRBJ1-2, with TRBD1 as a possible D gene (5 bases). Germline loops: CDR1 GTSNPN, CDR2 SVGIG (reference sequence). Trimming pared 1 base from V and 6 bases from J, leaving 9 bases between. CDR3 size: 12 residues. DNA for the CDR3: TGTGCCTGGAGTGCAGGGTCCCATGGCTACACCTTC. It is translated as CAWSAGSHGYTF.

The chain links TRBV19 to TRBJ1-5, with TRBD1 matching over 11 bases. The J segment lost 7 bases and the V segment lost 6 bases, leaving 2 bases of the junction unmatched. Germline loops: CDR1 LNHDA, CDR2 SQIVND (reference sequence). This CDR3 contains 13 residues. The CDR3 DNA reads TGTGCCAGTAGCCGGGACAGGGGGCAGCCCCAGCATTTT. Translating it yields CASSRDRGQPQHF.

The rearrangement links TRBV10-2 to TRBJ1-1, with TRBD1 identical over 9 bases. V lost 6 bases and J lost 4; bases outside the gene matches: 3. Germline V gene sequence: CDR1 WSHSY, CDR2 SAAADI. CDR3 size: 13 residues. CDR3 DNA sequence: TGCGCCAGCAGGGGACAGGGAACCACTGAAGCTTTCTTT. It translates to CASRGQGTTEAFF.

The chain is built from TRBV12-3 or TRBV12-4 and TRBJ1-5, with no clear D. V dropped 4 bases and J dropped 7 bases, with 8 bases sitting between them. This CDR3 comprises 12 residues. Here the CDR3 reads CASSWSWQPQHF. The DNA of the CDR3 is TGTGCCAGCAGTTGGTCCTGGCAGCCCCAGCATTTT.

J is TRBJ2-4 and V is TRBV30; tentative D call: TRBD2 (5 bases). The CDR3 spans 15 residues. Trimming took 3 bases from V and 3 from J, leaving 15 bases between them. Germline lookup yields CDR1 GTSNPN and CDR2 SVGIG (reference sequence). This chain's CDR3 is CAWSRGKSGKNIQYF. CDR3 sequence (DNA): TGTGCCTGGAGCCGAGGGAAGTCAGGCAAAAACATTCAGTACTTC.

This clone occurred once. J is TRBJ1-5 and V is TRBV7-2; 7 bases are a match to TRBD1. The J segment lost 6 bases and the V segment lost 5 bases, leaving 7 bases of the junction unmatched. The CDR3 is 14 amino acids. CDR1 SGHTA and CDR2 FQGNSA come from the germline V gene. The CDR3 region has the DNA TGTGCCAGCAGCACCTCGGACAGGCCTCAGCCCCAGCATTTT. Encoded protein: CASSTSDRPQPQHF.

This chain uses TRBV5-1 with TRBJ2-5; TRBD1 agrees at 8 bases. CDR3 length equals 15 residues. Per germline, CDR1 SGHRS and CDR2 YFSETQ. The V gene end was trimmed by 1 base and the J gene end by 2 bases; junction bases not matched to a gene: 4. The CDR3 sequence: CASSLSGTGQETQYF. DNA of the CDR3: TGCGCCAGCAGCTTGTCCGGGACAGGACAAGAGACCCAGTACTTC.

This clone was observed a single time. The chain uses TRBV7-3 and TRBJ2-6; 7 positions agree with TRBD1. Trimming removed 11 bases from V and 4 bases from J; junction bases left unmatched: 8. Germline CDR1 is SGHTA and CDR2 is FQGTGA. This CDR3 is 14 amino acids long. The CDR3 DNA sequence: TGTGCCGTCCGAGGGGGCTCGGGGGCCAACGTCCTGACTTTC. This gives the protein CAVRGGSGANVLTF.

This chain connects TRBV5-5 to TRBJ1-5; D is possibly TRBD1 (6 bases). Germline CDR1 reads SGHKS; CDR2 reads YYEKEE (reference sequence). Trimming shortened V by 0 bases and J by 5 bases, and 12 bases separated the two germline ends. This CDR3 spans 15 amino acids. CDR3 nucleotide sequence: TGTGCCAGCAGCTTGGGTGCGGCAGGGGATCAGCCCCAGCATTTT. Its protein product is CASSLGAAGDQPQHF. Based on the CDR3 plus reference TRBV5-5 and TRBJ1-5, the full variable domain is DAGVTQSPTHLIKTRGQQVTLRCSPISGHKSVSWYQQVLGQGPQFIFQYYEKEERGRGNFPDRFSARQFPNYSSELNVNALLLGDSALYLCASSLGAAGDQPQHFGDGTRLSIL.

V is TRBV5-1 and J is TRBJ1-5, with D perhaps TRBD1 (6 bases). Trimming removed 4 bases from V and 4 bases from J, with 12 bases in between. This CDR3 has 14 amino acids. The germline V gene encodes CDR1 SGHRS and CDR2 YFSETQ. CDR3 nucleotides: TGCGCCAGCAGCGCGAATGGACAGAATCAGCCCCAGCATTTT. As protein: CASSANGQNQPQHF.

V and J are TRBV18 and TRBJ2-1; the match to TRBD1 covers 11 bases. The CDR3 spans 13 residues. J was trimmed by 15 bases and V by 2 bases; bases with no gene match: 6. CDR1 is KGHSH and CDR2 is LQKENI in the germline V gene. The CDR3 region is CASSPTGQGAPFF. CDR3 DNA sequence: TGTGCCAGCTCACCAACTGGACAGGGGGCACCGTTCTTC.

The V and J genes are TRBV24-1 and TRBJ1-2; tentatively, D is TRBD1 (5 bases). With 1 base removed from V and 6 bases from J, the gap between germline ends came to 11 bases. The length of the CDR3 is 14 residues. CDR1 is KGHDR and CDR2 is SFDVKD in the germline V gene. The CDR3 nucleotides read TGTGCCACCAGTGATTTTGGCAGGGAGGATGGCTACACCTTC. It encodes CATSDFGREDGYTF.

V gene TRBV5-1 combines with J gene TRBJ2-3; D tentatively fits TRBD1 or TRBD2 (5 bases each). The V end lost 0 bases, the J end lost 0 bases, and 11 bases lay between the germline ends. Germline CDR1 and CDR2: SGHRS and YFSETQ. CDR3 length equals 16 residues. CDR3: CASSLVPGLSTDTQYF. CDR3 coding DNA: TGCGCCAGCAGCTTGGTGCCGGGGCTCAGCACAGATACGCAGTATTTT.

The rearrangement uses TRBV12-5 and TRBJ1-4; D uncertain. Germline values: CDR1 LGHNT, CDR2 FRNRAP. Trimming took 4 bases from V and 4 from J, leaving 7 bases between them. The CDR3 is 13 residues long. The CDR3 DNA reads TGTGCTAGTGGTTCCCCTAGTAATGAAAAACTGTTTTTT. Encoded protein: CASGSPSNEKLFF.

V usage is TRBV18 and J usage is TRBJ1-2; 8 nucleotides align to TRBD1. V shed 5 bases and J 0 bases; nucleotides not matched to a gene: 5. Germline assignment: CDR1 KGHSH and CDR2 LQKENI. The CDR3 runs 15 residues. The CDR3 reads CASSNGQGANYGYTF. The CDR3 DNA reads as TGTGCCAGCTCAAACGGACAGGGAGCTAACTATGGCTACACCTTC.

The rearrangement joins TRBV6-5 to TRBJ1-5, with 9 nucleotides matching TRBD1. The germline CDR1 and CDR2 sequences are MNHEY and SVGAGI. The ends lost 6 bases at V and 5 bases at J; junction bases unmatched: 5. The CDR3 contains 14 residues. The CDR3 region has the DNA TGTGCCAGCAGGGGACAGGGTGAATATCAGCCCCAGCATTTT. Translated: CASRGQGEYQPQHF.

With regard to this clone: A junction boundary mismatches the germline segment, possibly from a read error. The chain joins TRBV6-6 to TRBJ1-2; 7 bases match TRBD1. This CDR3 is 13 amino acids long. CDR1 and CDR2 from the germline V gene are MNHNY and SVGAGI (reference sequence). Written as DNA, the CDR3 is TGTGCCAGCGGCTCCCCCGGGACAGCTCCCTTCTACTTC. This translates into CASGSPGTAPFYF.

This chain joins TRBV7-8 and TRBJ1-2; a weak D match, TRBD1 (5 bases). The germline V gene encodes CDR1 SGHVS and CDR2 FQNEAQ. V lost 1 base, J lost 6 bases, and 15 bases lay in between. CDR3 size: 15 residues. In DNA form, the CDR3 reads TGTGCCAGCAGCTTAGTTGGGGGGGGGTTCAATGGCTACACCTTC. It is translated as CASSLVGGGFNGYTF.

This sequence joins TRBV7-2 and TRBJ2-7; 8 nucleotides align to TRBD1. The J segment lost 4 bases and the V segment lost 3 bases, leaving 11 bases of the junction unmatched. Germline CDR1 is SGHTA and CDR2 is FQGNSA. The CDR3 covers 16 residues. Here the CDR3 DNA reads TGTGCCAGCAGCTTCCCGGGACAGGCGGGATCATACGAGCAGTACGTC. Its protein is CASSFPGQAGSYEQYV.

The chain uses TRBV5-1 and TRBJ2-2; D unresolved. CDR3 length equals 14 residues. V was pared by 1 base and J by 4 bases, with 8 bases between. CDR1 is SGHRS and CDR2 is YFSETQ in the germline V gene. CDR3 residues: CASSLPQSTGELFF. The CDR3 DNA is TGCGCCAGCAGCTTGCCCCAGAGCACCGGGGAGCTGTTTTTT.

The CDR3 loop is CATSDRARWSYTF. CDR3 coding DNA: TGTGCCACCAGTGATCGGGCCCGGTGGAGCTACACCTTC. The rearrangement uses TRBV24-1 and TRBJ1-2; D gene ambiguous. The CDR3 loop spans 13 amino acids. Germline CDR1 reads KGHDR; CDR2 reads SFDVKD. V gave up 3 bases and J gave up 9 bases, with 13 bases separating them.

V usage is TRBV19 and J usage is TRBJ2-4; 9 bases map to TRBD1. There are 15 residues in the CDR3. Germline V gene data show CDR1 as LNHDA and CDR2 as SQIVND (reference sequence). V lost 5 bases, J lost 7 bases, and 9 bases stayed unmatched. Here the CDR3 DNA reads TGTGCCAGTAGTCGATCCGGGACAGGGTACAACATTCAGTACTTC. As protein: CASSRSGTGYNIQYF.

The V gene is TRBV13, the J gene TRBJ2-5, with 8 nucleotides matching TRBD2. The junction had 5 bases not matched to a gene; V was cut back by 4 bases and J by 7 bases. Germline lookup yields CDR1 PRHDT and CDR2 FYEKMQ (reference sequence). The CDR3 is made up of 13 amino acids. This chain's CDR3 is CASSSGLAGTQYF. In DNA form, the CDR3 reads TGTGCCAGCAGCTCTGGACTAGCTGGGACCCAGTACTTC.

J is TRBJ1-1 and V is TRBV19; TRBD1 might be the D (5 bases). Germline-derived CDR1 and CDR2 are LNHDA and SQIVND (reference sequence). This CDR3 comprises 13 residues. With 3 bases removed from V and 1 base from J, the gap between germline ends came to 6 bases. The CDR3 spells CASSIQGNTEAFF. The CDR3 DNA is TGTGCCAGTAGTATCCAGGGGAACACTGAAGCTTTCTTT.